The 11 T cell receptor beta chains below come from one sample, sequenced in a study of blood T cell repertoires in COVID-19. Sequencing used immunoSEQ multiplex PCR; TCRdb keeps in-frame clones, though not all of them. Altogether about 180,000 clones are present, about 88% being singletons, with the ten largest covering 2.5% to 3%. Sequencing input: peripheral blood. The receptors were sampled from a woman aged 25-40 years with active or convalescent COVID-19.

The chain is built from TRBV12-3 or TRBV12-4 and TRBJ2-1, with D tentatively TRBD1 (5 bases). V lost 0 bases and J lost 12, with 12 bases in between. The CDR3 runs to 13 residues. The CDR3 loop is CASSLALGDRQFF. The CDR3 DNA reads as TGTGCCAGCAGTTTAGCGCTAGGGGATAGGCAGTTCTTC.

The V call is TRBV27, the J call TRBJ1-2, with D tentatively TRBD1 (6 bases). Per germline, CDR1 MNHEY and CDR2 SMNVEV (reference sequence). V was clipped by 5 bases and J by 4 bases, with 23 bases between them. This CDR3 has 17 residues. The CDR3 is CASSPRPGLRTVYGYTF. The DNA of the CDR3 is TGTGCCAGCAGTCCCCGTCCGGGTCTTAGGACAGTCTATGGCTACACCTTC.

The chain combines TRBV18 with TRBJ1-2, with 10 bases matching TRBD1. The CDR3 has 14 residues. Germline assignment: CDR1 KGHSH and CDR2 LQKENI. The junction had 13 bases not matched to a gene; V was cut back by 8 bases and J by 10 bases. In DNA form, the CDR3 reads TGTGCCAGCCGAGCCGGGACAGGGGAGGTAGACTACACCTTC. This translates into CASRAGTGEVDYTF.

The chain is built from TRBV20-1 and TRBJ1-1; maybe TRBD1 (5 bases). The CDR3 contains 13 residues. The V end was cut by 3 bases, the J end by 8 bases, with 16 bases between. Germline V gives CDR1 DFQATT, CDR2 SNEGSKA (reference sequence). The CDR3 protein is CSASGSRRGEAFF. The CDR3 nucleotides read TGCAGTGCTAGTGGTTCCCGTAGGGGAGAAGCTTTCTTT.

The rearrangement links TRBV30 to TRBJ1-4; the D gene is possibly TRBD1 (6 bases). V was trimmed by 0 bases and J by 5 bases, leaving 13 bases between them. The CDR3 has 15 residues. Per the germline V gene, CDR1 is GTSNPN and CDR2 is SVGIG (reference sequence). The CDR3 region has the DNA TGTGCCTGGAGTGTAAACAGGGTCCCCAATGAAAAACTGTTTTTT. As protein: CAWSVNRVPNEKLFF.

This clone was recorded a few times. The chain combines TRBV7-2 with TRBJ1-6; TRBD1 is a possible D gene (6 bases). V lost 5 bases and J 7 bases, leaving 18 bases between the germline ends. Per germline, CDR1 SGHTA and CDR2 FQGNSA. CDR3 length: 16 amino acids. The CDR3 DNA follows: TGTGCCAGCAGCCCGCAGACGACAGGATTAAATTCACCCCTCCACTTT. Translation gives CASSPQTTGLNSPLHF.

This rearrangement joins TRBV2 to TRBJ1-6; D remains unclear. This CDR3 region has 13 residues. Trimming removed 10 bases at V and 4 bases at J, with 11 bases between. The V gene's germline CDR1 is SNHLY and CDR2 FYNNEI. The CDR3 here is CATQVTYNSPLHF. In DNA form, the CDR3 reads TGTGCCACCCAGGTTACTTATAATTCACCCCTCCACTTT.

The chain employs TRBV2 and TRBJ2-2, with D perhaps matching TRBD2 (6 bases). This CDR3 region has 16 residues. V was clipped by 1 base and J by 2 bases, with 11 bases between them. Looked up from germline, CDR1 is SNHLY and CDR2 is FYNNEI. The CDR3 nucleotides read TGTGCCAGCAGTGAAGTGGGGGGTCTTAACACCGGGGAGCTGTTTTTT. It encodes CASSEVGGLNTGELFF.

This chain uses TRBV6-5 with TRBJ1-2, with a possible D match to TRBD1 (6 bases). Trimming pared 6 bases from V and 4 bases from J, leaving 15 bases between. The CDR3 consists of 14 residues. CDR1 and CDR2 from the germline V gene are MNHEY and SVGAGI. The CDR3 nucleotides are TGTGCCAGCAGCCCGGCGGGGGCCACCTATGGCTACACCTTC. It codes for CASSPAGATYGYTF.

This clone turned up a few times. The chain couples TRBV6-2 or TRBV6-3 to TRBJ2-5, with 7 bases identical to TRBD1. V lost 5 bases and J lost 1; bases outside the gene matches: 7. The CDR3 spans 15 residues. Germline CDR1 and CDR2: MNHEY and SVGEGT. CDR3 in DNA: TGTGCCAGCAGTCCCAGGGGGATCCCCCAAGAGACCCAGTACTTC. This translates into CASSPRGIPQETQYF.

The sample holds one count of this clone. J is TRBJ2-1 and V is TRBV29-1; no firm D call. Germline V CDR1 and CDR2: SQVTM, ANQGSEA. V was cut by 3 bases and J by 7 bases, with 7 bases left in between. The CDR3 is 11 amino acids. Here the CDR3 reads CSVDPRNEQFF. DNA of the CDR3: TGCAGCGTTGACCCTCGGAATGAGCAGTTCTTC.